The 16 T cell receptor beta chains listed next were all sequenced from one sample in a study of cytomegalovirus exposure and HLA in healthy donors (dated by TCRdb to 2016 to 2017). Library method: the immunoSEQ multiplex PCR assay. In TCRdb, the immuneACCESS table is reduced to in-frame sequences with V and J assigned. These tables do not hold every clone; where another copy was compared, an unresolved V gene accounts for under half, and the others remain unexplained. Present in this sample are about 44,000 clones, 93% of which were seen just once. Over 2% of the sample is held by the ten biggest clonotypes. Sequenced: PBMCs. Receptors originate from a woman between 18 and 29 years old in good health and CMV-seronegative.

The CDR3, as DNA: TGTGCCAGTAGTAGAAGAGCGGAGGTGGGCCTAGGGCCCTACAATGAGCAGTTCTTC. This translates into CASSRRAEVGLGPYNEQFF. This chain connects TRBV19 to TRBJ2-1; D might be TRBD2 (5 bases). This CDR3 has 19 residues. In germline, CDR1 is LNHDA, CDR2 SQIVND (reference sequence). Trimming took 4 bases from V and 2 from J, leaving 24 bases between them.

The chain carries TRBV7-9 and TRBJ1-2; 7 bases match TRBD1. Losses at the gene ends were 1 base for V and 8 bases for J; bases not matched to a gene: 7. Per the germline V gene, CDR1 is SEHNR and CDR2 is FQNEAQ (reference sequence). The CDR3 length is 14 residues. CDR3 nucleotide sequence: TGTGCCAGCAGCTTAGGACAGGGAGATCGAGGCTACACCTTC. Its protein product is CASSLGQGDRGYTF.

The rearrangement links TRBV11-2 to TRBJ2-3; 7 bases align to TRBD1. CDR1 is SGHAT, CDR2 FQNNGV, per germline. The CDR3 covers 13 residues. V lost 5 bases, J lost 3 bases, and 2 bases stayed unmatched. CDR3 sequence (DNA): TGTGCCAGCAGCCGGGACAGAACAGATACGCAGTATTTT. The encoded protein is CASSRDRTDTQYF.

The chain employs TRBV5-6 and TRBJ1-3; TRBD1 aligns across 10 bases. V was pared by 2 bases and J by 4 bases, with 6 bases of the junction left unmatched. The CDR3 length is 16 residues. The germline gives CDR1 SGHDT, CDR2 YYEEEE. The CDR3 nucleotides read TGTGCCAGCAGCTTCAGACAGGGGGCAGGAGGAAACACCATATATTTT. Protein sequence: CASSFRQGAGGNTIYF.

CDR3 bases: TGTGCCAGCAGTACAATGGGACATCAGAACACTGAAGCTTTCTTT. It specifies CASSTMGHQNTEAFF. The chain carries TRBV28 and TRBJ1-1; tentative D call: TRBD1 (6 bases). CDR3 length equals 15 residues. The V end was cut by 5 bases, the J end by 1 base, with 14 bases between. CDR1 MDHEN and CDR2 SYDVKM come from the germline V gene.

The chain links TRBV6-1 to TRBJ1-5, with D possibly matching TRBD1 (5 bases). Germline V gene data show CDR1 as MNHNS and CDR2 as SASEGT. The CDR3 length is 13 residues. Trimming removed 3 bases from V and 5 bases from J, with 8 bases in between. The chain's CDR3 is CASSDDSYQPQHF. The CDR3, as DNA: TGTGCCAGCAGTGATGACAGCTATCAGCCCCAGCATTTT.

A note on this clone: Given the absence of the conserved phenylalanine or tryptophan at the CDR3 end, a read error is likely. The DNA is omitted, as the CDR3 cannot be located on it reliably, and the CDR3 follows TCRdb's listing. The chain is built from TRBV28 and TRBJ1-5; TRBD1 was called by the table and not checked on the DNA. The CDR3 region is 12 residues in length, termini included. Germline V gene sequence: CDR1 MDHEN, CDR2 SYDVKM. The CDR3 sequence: CASSDGTGVEYL.

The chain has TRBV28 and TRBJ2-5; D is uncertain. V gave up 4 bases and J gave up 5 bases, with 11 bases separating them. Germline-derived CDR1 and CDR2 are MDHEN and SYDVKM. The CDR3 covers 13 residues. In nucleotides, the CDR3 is TGTGCCAGCAGTTATCCGCCTCGGGAGACCCAGTACTTC. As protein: CASSYPPRETQYF. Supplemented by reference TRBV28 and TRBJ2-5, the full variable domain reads DVKVTQSSRYLVKRTGEKVFLECVQDMDHENMFWYRQDPGLGLRLIYFSYDVKMKEKGDIPEGYSVSREKKERFSLILESASTNQTSMYLCASSYPPRETQYFGPGTRLLVL.

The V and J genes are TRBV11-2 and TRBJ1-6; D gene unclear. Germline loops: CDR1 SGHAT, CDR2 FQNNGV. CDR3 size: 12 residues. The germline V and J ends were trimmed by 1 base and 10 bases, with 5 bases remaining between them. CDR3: CASSLGGSPLHF. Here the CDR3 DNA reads TGTGCCAGCAGCTTAGGAGGGTCACCCCTCCACTTT. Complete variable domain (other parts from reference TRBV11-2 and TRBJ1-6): EAGVAQSPRYKIIEKRQSVAFWCNPISGHATLYWYQQILGQGPKLLIQFQNNGVVDDSQLPKDRFSAERLKGVDSTLKIQPAKLEDSAVYLCASSLGGSPLHFGNGTRLTVT.

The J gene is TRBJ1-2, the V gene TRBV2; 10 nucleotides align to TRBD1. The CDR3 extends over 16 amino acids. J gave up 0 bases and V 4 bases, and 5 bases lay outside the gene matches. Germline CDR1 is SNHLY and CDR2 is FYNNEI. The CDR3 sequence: CASSVRTGGTNYGYTF. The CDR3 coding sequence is TGTGCCAGCAGTGTACGGACAGGGGGAACTAACTATGGCTACACCTTC.

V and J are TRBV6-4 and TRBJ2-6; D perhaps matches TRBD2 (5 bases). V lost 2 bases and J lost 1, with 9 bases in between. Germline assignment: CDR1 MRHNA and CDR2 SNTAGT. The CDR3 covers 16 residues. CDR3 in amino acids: CASSDVSGSGANVLTF. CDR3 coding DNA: TGTGCCAGCAGTGACGTGTCGGGATCTGGGGCCAACGTCCTGACTTTC.

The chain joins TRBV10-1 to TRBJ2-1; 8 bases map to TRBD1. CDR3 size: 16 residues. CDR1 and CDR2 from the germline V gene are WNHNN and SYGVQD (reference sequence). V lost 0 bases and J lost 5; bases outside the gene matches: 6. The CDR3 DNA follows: TGCGCCAGCAGTGAGTCGGCAGGGGGCACCCACAATGAGCAGTTCTTC. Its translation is CASSESAGGTHNEQFF.

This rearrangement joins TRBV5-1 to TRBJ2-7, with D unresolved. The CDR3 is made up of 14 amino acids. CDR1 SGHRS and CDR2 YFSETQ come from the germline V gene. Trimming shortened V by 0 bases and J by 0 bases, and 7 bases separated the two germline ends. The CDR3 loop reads CASSLDSTSYEQYF. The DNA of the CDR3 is TGCGCCAGCAGCTTGGACTCCACCTCCTACGAGCAGTACTTC.

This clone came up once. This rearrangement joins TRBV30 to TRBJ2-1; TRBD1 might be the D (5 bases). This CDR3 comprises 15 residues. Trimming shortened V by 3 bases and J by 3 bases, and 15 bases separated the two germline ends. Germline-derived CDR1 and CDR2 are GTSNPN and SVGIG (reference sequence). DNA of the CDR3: TGTGCCTGGAGCCCTGCGGCAGGGCACTACAATGAGCAGTTCTTC. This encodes CAWSPAAGHYNEQFF.

The CDR3 bases are TGTGCCAGCAGTGAGATAGGGACATCGAACACTGAAGCTTTCTTT. Encoded protein: CASSEIGTSNTEAFF. V and J are TRBV2 and TRBJ1-1; tentatively, D is TRBD1 (6 bases). The CDR3 contains 15 residues. The germline V and J ends were trimmed by 3 bases and 1 base, with 12 bases remaining between them. The germline V gene encodes CDR1 SNHLY and CDR2 FYNNEI. The whole variable domain, filled in from reference TRBV2 and TRBJ1-1, reads EPEVTQTPSHQVTQMGQEVILRCVPISNHLYFYWYRQILGQKVEFLVSFYNNEISEKSEIFDDQFSVERPDGSNFTLKIRSTKLEDSAMYFCASSEIGTSNTEAFFGQGTRLTVV.

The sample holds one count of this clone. This CDR3 is CASSPYGQIYNEQFF. CDR3 nucleotides: TGTGCCAGCAGCCCCTACGGACAGATATACAATGAGCAGTTCTTC. This rearrangement joins TRBV7-9 to TRBJ2-1; D possibly corresponds to TRBD1 (6 bases). From germline, CDR1 is SEHNR and CDR2 FQNEAQ (reference sequence). V was shortened by 5 bases and J by 4 bases, with 15 bases between the two germline ends. The CDR3 consists of 15 residues.